This T cell receptor beta chain is from a study of OX40 agonist ivuxolimab in advanced cancers. Some background on the complete study: Ivuxolimab, which targeted the costimulatory receptor OX40 (CD134), was an agonistic, fully human IgG2 monoclonal antibody. Intravenous ivuxolimab was administered to patients every 2 weeks at six dose levels: 0.01, 0.1, 0.3, 1.5, 3 and 10 mg/kg. Peripheral TCRbeta sequencing was intended to test whether TCR sequence diversity was altered and clonal T-cell expansion was caused by ivuxolimab. The paper reports the monotherapy dose-escalation portion (N of about 56 patients) of the phase I ivuxolimab trial. A male proportion of approximately 83% and a mean age of approximately 58 years, ranging from about 23 to 90, were recorded for the dose-escalation cohort. Three dose-escalation patients achieved partial responses, one with hepatocellular carcinoma and two with cutaneous melanoma. Of the approximately 50 patients in dose escalation, 19 had hepatocellular carcinoma, some 15 had melanoma, 9 had renal cell carcinoma and 9 had head and neck cancer. Patients were allowed to have had prior anti-PD-1, anti-PD-L1 or anti-CTLA-4 therapy, and approximately 37% of the dose-escalation patients had been treated with checkpoint inhibitors.

On this clone: Its antigen target is currently unknown. No base quality information exists; no much larger clone differs at one position.

The CDR3 runs 16 amino acids, cysteine and phenylalanine included. The only DNA kept is the CDR3, 48 bases in frame from the first base. V is trimmed back by 4 bases and J by 4 bases, and the junction contains 7 bases that no gene match accounts for. According to the germline V gene, CDR1 reads SGDLS and CDR2 reads YYNGEE. Patients with a history of autoimmune disease or receiving systemic immunosuppression were excluded from the trial. In every dose cohort, peripheral blood was drawn for TCR sequencing at baseline, cycle 4 day 1, and cycle 7 day 1. Samples came from an open-label, multicenter, first-in-human phase I dose-escalation trial of ivuxolimab. Adults with locally advanced or metastatic head and neck squamous cell, hepatocellular, melanoma or renal cell carcinoma were enrolled in the trial. CD4+ and CD8+ T cells were sorted separately from peripheral blood before TCR sequencing. To sequence the TCRbeta CDR3 region, genomic DNA was isolated from the sorted cells. The immunoSEQ Assay was used to sequence the TCRbeta CDR3 regions. TCRdb stores this immuneACCESS table with in-frame sequences only. Part of the clones is absent; in the studies checked, under half of the shortfall reflects unresolved V genes, and no reason is known for the rest. The sample table records about 17,000 clones; about 88% of these occur just once. Approximately 70% of the sample comes from the top ten.

Results the study describes overall, beyond this receptor: In the 0.1-3.0 mg/kg groups, partial responders were among the patients with the lowest normalized peripheral clonal expansion, particularly in CD8+ T cells. Clonal expansion of both CD4+ and CD8+ blood T cells was observed from baseline to week 6 at doses 0.1 to 3.0 mg/kg. Which antigens the clonally expanded peripheral T cells were specific for was not determined. Low levels of normalized T-cell clonal expansion were also seen in some patients who did not respond. After ivuxolimab, more expanded clones were found on average in CD8+ T cells than in CD4+ T cells.

The sequence came from an adult with an advanced solid tumor such as melanoma, head and neck, liver or kidney cancer. The chain couples TRBV9 to TRBJ2-1, with 11 bases matching TRBD2. The starting material was CD4+ or CD8+ T cells sorted from blood, obtained in a trial of the OX40 agonist ivuxolimab. In nucleotides, the sequence is TGTGCCAGCAGCCCACAGCCTAGCGGGGGGTACAATGAGCAGTTCTTC. The encoded protein is CASSPQPSGGYNEQFF.